The rows below give T cell receptor beta chains drawn from one sample of a study of T cell responses to AZD1222 COVID-19 vaccine. Generated by immunoSEQ multiplex PCR, the TCRdb table keeps only in-frame clones and is missing some. In the table there are tens of thousands of clones, roughly 89% of which are singletons. The specimen comprised peripheral blood, sampled on day 0 of MenACWY control vaccination. Source of these receptors: an adult in good health. CDR3s include the opening cysteine and the closing phenylalanine or tryptophan. D genes are given only for firm matches. For some rows the clone size is stated as once, few or many, or as a class when expanded; others skip it.

d_gene	v_gene	abundance	j_gene	CDR3nt	CDR3aa
TRBD1	TRBV4-3	NA	TRBJ2-2	TGCGCCAGCAGCCAAGGACAGGGGACGAACACCGGGGAGCTGTTTTTT	CASSQGQGTNTGELFF
NA	TRBV30	NA	TRBJ1-2	TGTGCCTGGACCATCGTAGGTCCCATCGGCTACACCTTC	CAWTIVGPIGYTF
TRBD1	TRBV29-1	NA	TRBJ1-1	TGCAGCGTCACCTCAACAGGGGCTACTGAAGCTTTCTTT	CSVTSTGATEAFF
NA	TRBV5-1	NA	TRBJ1-2	TGCGCCAGCAGCGGGGGGCGCTATGGCTACACCTTC	CASSGGRYGYTF
NA	TRBV6-6	NA	TRBJ2-2	TGTGCCACCCAAGGGTCCAAGTTGTCCGGGGAGCTGTTTTTT	CATQGSKLSGELFF
TRBD1	TRBV6-1	NA	TRBJ1-5	TGTGCCAGCAGTGCGGTAACAGGGGTCGGCAATCAGCCCCAGCATTTT	CASSAVTGVGNQPQHF
NA	TRBV3-1/TRBV3-2	NA	TRBJ1-6	TGTGCCAGCAGCCTGGACTCGAGGGGTAATTCACCCCTCCACTTT	CASSLDSRGNSPLHF
NA	TRBV21-1	once	TRBJ2-5	TGTGCCAGCAGCAGGCGCTGCTTAGGGCAAGAGACCCAGTACTTC	CASSRRCLGQETQYF
NA	TRBV7-5	NA	TRBJ1-1	TGTGCCAGAAGCCAAACGGACTTCATGGGGGACACTGAAGCTTTCTTT	CARSQTDFMGDTEAFF
NA	TRBV3-1/TRBV3-2	NA	TRBJ1-2	TGTGCCAGCAGTTCGAGAGGGCCAGCTAACTATGGCTACACCTTC	CASSSRGPANYGYTF
NA	TRBV12-3/TRBV12-4	NA	TRBJ1-3	TGTGCCAGCAGTTTGGGGCGCGGAAACACCATATATTTT	CASSLGRGNTIYF
NA	TRBV7-3	NA	TRBJ1-6	TGTGCCAGCAGCTTAAGCCGCCAGAGCGACAATTCACCCCTCCACTTT	CASSLSRQSDNSPLHF
NA	TRBV3-1/TRBV3-2	NA	TRBJ1-3	TGTGCCAGCAGCCTCGGCGGATCCACGGGAAACACCATATATTTT	CASSLGGSTGNTIYF
NA	TRBV5-1	few	TRBJ1-1	TGCGCCAGCAGCTTGGAGCGGGGGGTCACTGAAGCTTTCTTT	CASSLERGVTEAFF
NA	TRBV19	NA	TRBJ1-1	TGTGCCAGTACCTGGCGCTCTGAAGCTTTCTTT	CASTWRSEAFF
TRBD1	TRBV5-6	few	TRBJ2-3	TGTGCCAGCAGCTTACAGGGGGCCGGCACAGATACGCAGTATTTT	CASSLQGAGTDTQYF
TRBD1	TRBV5-4	NA	TRBJ1-4	TGTGCCAGCAGCTCGGGACAGGCCAGGGGAAATGAAAAACTGTTTTTT	CASSSGQARGNEKLFF
NA	TRBV15	NA	TRBJ1-1	TGTGCCACCAGCAGATTCGCCACCCACACTGAAGCTTTCTTT	CATSRFATHTEAFF
NA	TRBV5-4	NA	TRBJ2-3	TGTGCCAGCAGCTTCAGAGGGGGGTCGAGAGCAGATACGCAGTATTTT	CASSFRGGSRADTQYF
NA	TRBV3-1/TRBV3-2	NA	TRBJ2-1	TGTGCCAGCACAGGGTTAGGGGATGAGCAGTTCTTC	CASTGLGDEQFF
NA	TRBV2	NA	TRBJ2-7	TGTGCCAGCAGTGAACAAGGGTCCTCCTACGAGCAGTACTTC	CASSEQGSSYEQYF
TRBD2	TRBV5-4	NA	TRBJ2-1	TGTGCCAGCAGCTTGGTACTAGCGGACAACAATGAGCAGTTCTTC	CASSLVLADNNEQFF
NA	TRBV4-3	NA	TRBJ1-1	TGCGCCAGCAGCCAAGATGGAGGGGGCACTGAAGCTTTCTTT	CASSQDGGGTEAFF
NA	TRBV6-5	NA	TRBJ1-1	TGTGCCAGCAGACTCGGGGCAGCTAACACTGAAGCTTTCTTT	CASRLGAANTEAFF
NA	TRBV5-1	NA	TRBJ1-2	TGCGCCAGCAGCTTGGATACGGCTAAAAACTATGGCTACACCTTC	CASSLDTAKNYGYTF
TRBD2	TRBV29-1	NA	TRBJ2-3	TGCAGCGTTTTCGGGGGGGCAGATACGCAGTATTTT	CSVFGGADTQYF
NA	TRBV27	NA	TRBJ2-7	TGTGCCAGCAGTTTAGTAGCCTCCTACGAGCAGTACTTC	CASSLVASYEQYF
TRBD1	TRBV25-1	NA	TRBJ2-1	TGTGCCAGCGGACGGGGACAGGGCTCCTACAATGAGCAGTTCTTC	CASGRGQGSYNEQFF
NA	TRBV5-1	NA	TRBJ1-1	TGCGCCAGCAGCTTGGCGACCCGGGGACAAAATGAAGCTTTCTTT	CASSLATRGQNEAFF
TRBD1	TRBV30	NA	TRBJ1-2	TGTGCCTGGACGGCAGGGGGGGGCTACACCTTC	CAWTAGGGYTF
TRBD2	TRBV5-1	NA	TRBJ2-2	TGCGCCAGCAGCCCGGGAGGGACCACCGGGGAGCTGTTTTTT	CASSPGGTTGELFF
TRBD2	TRBV27	NA	TRBJ2-6	TGTGCCAGCAGTTTATCGGGACTAGCGGGGGCTGGGGCCAACGTCCTGACTTTC	CASSLSGLAGAGANVLTF
NA	TRBV12-3/TRBV12-4	once	TRBJ2-5	TGTGCCAGTCTCTCTGGGGCTCAAGAGACCCAGTACTTC	CASLSGAQETQYF
TRBD1	TRBV5-8	NA	TRBJ1-2	TGTGCCAGCAGCTCCCTGGACAGGAACCTCGGCTACACCTTC	CASSSLDRNLGYTF
NA	TRBV5-8	NA	TRBJ2-7	TGTGCCAGCAGCTCGGGAGTCTCCTACGAGCAGTACTTC	CASSSGVSYEQYF
NA	TRBV4-3	NA	TRBJ1-2	TGCGCCAGCAGCCCGGACAGCCTTAACTATGGCTACACCTTC	CASSPDSLNYGYTF
NA	TRBV5-8	NA	TRBJ2-5	TGTGCCAGCAGCTTGGCCATTGGCGGTCAAGAGACCCAGTACTTC	CASSLAIGGQETQYF
NA	TRBV7-2	NA	TRBJ2-2	TGTGCCAGCAGCCGGACTTATATGAACACCGGGGAGCTGTTTTTT	CASSRTYMNTGELFF
NA	TRBV28	NA	TRBJ1-2	TGTGCCAGCAGTTTAAAGGGACATGGCTACACCTTC	CASSLKGHGYTF
NA	TRBV29-1	NA	TRBJ1-1	TGCAGCGTTTCCATGATGAACACTGAAGCTTTCTTT	CSVSMMNTEAFF
NA	TRBV4-2	NA	TRBJ1-2	TGTGCCAGCAGCCAAGACCACAACTATGGCTACACCTTC	CASSQDHNYGYTF
NA	TRBV7-7	NA	TRBJ1-6	TGTGCCAGCAGCCCTGGACGGGCGAGCTCCTATAATTCACCCCTCCACTTT	CASSPGRASSYNSPLHF
TRBD1	TRBV4-3	NA	TRBJ2-2	TGCGCCAGCAGCCATGGGACAGGGGTTGGCGGGGAGCTGTTTTTT	CASSHGTGVGGELFF
TRBD1	TRBV5-1	NA	TRBJ1-6	TGCGCCAGCAGCTCCGGGACAGGGGGACGGGTTTACAATTCACCCCTCCACTTT	CASSSGTGGRVYNSPLHF
NA	TRBV1	NA	TRBJ2-1	TGCACCAGCCCCGGACTAGCGGGAGAGTACAATGAGCAGTTCTTC	CTSPGLAGEYNEQFF
NA	TRBV2	NA	TRBJ2-7	TGTGCCAGCATTGGGGGTTTGGATTACGAGCAGTACTTC	CASIGGLDYEQYF
TRBD1	TRBV3-1/TRBV3-2	NA	TRBJ2-7	TGTGCCAGCAGTCCAGGGGGCTCCTACGAGCAGTACTTC	CASSPGGSYEQYF
TRBD2	TRBV11-2	NA	TRBJ2-3	TGTGCCAGCAGCTCAAAGCTAGCGGGGAGATTGTACACAGATACGCAGTATTTT	CASSSKLAGRLYTDTQYF
NA	TRBV18	NA	TRBJ2-1	TGTGCCAGCTCGCTTGACGGGCTCTACAATGAGCAGTTCTTC	CASSLDGLYNEQFF
NA	TRBV7-2	NA	TRBJ1-1	TGTGCCAGCAGCTTAGGTGGGGGATACACTGAAGCTTTCTTT	CASSLGGGYTEAFF
TRBD1	TRBV19	NA	TRBJ2-7	TGTGCCACAGGGACAGGACATCTCTACGAGCAGTACTTC	CATGTGHLYEQYF
TRBD2	TRBV5-1	once	TRBJ2-1	TGCGCCAGCAGCCCGACTAGCGGGGGGGCCTTCAATGAGCAGTTCTTC	CASSPTSGGAFNEQFF
TRBD2	TRBV19	NA	TRBJ2-3	TGTGCCAGTAGTCCCAGACTAGCAGGCGCAGATACGCAGTATTTT	CASSPRLAGADTQYF
TRBD2	TRBV13	NA	TRBJ2-1	TGTGCCAGCAGCGCGGGACTAGCGGACAATGAGCAGTTCTTC	CASSAGLADNEQFF
TRBD1	TRBV19	NA	TRBJ1-6	TGTGCCAGTAGTAAGGACAGGGAAGCCTATAATTCACCCCTCCACTTT	CASSKDREAYNSPLHF
NA	TRBV4-1	NA	TRBJ2-7	TGCGCCAGCAGCCAAGATCAGGGTTACGAGCAGTACTTC	CASSQDQGYEQYF